This T cell receptor (beta chain) was sequenced in a study of response to subunit inactivated influenza vaccine. Overall study findings and caveats: With each seasonal influenza vaccination, the authors suggested, few new T cells are recruited.

As for this clonotype: Its antigen is not identified.

A single record per CDR3 protein comes from TCRdb applying MiXCR to the RT-PCR reads. The sample holds approximately 730,000 distinct CDR3 sequences, approximately 14% seen once. Trimming removed 2 bases at V and 2 bases at J, with 7 bases between. Germline loops: CDR1 MGHDK, CDR2 SYGVNS. The CDR3 is 13 residues long. Sample: PBMCs from blood, taken roughly 15 days before vaccination. The clonotype originates from a man in his forties or fifties who received an inactivated influenza vaccine. The V gene is TRBV25-1, the J gene TRBJ2-7; D not resolved. CDR3 protein: CASSELGTYEQYF. The CDR3 DNA reads TGTGCCAGCAGTGAACTGGGGACCTACGAGCAGTACTTC.